One and the same sample provided the 25 T cell receptor beta chains below, sequenced in a study of blood T cells in healthy people across ages. PCR was performed a second time for about 7 to 11 cycles using a sample-barcoded 5' primer and a J-beta primer mix. Using its own MiXCR run on the 5' RACE reads, TCRdb lists one record per CDR3 protein. The top ten hold approximately 7.7% of the sample, which has around 1,700,000 distinct CDR3 sequences, 28% seen once. The sequencing sample was made of blood. The receptor set was obtained from a woman younger than 45 in good health.

V is TRBV20-1 and J is TRBJ2-7; 7 bases map to TRBD2. Per the germline V gene, CDR1 is DFQATT and CDR2 is SNEGSKA (reference sequence). This CDR3 contains 15 residues. V dropped 1 base and J dropped 0; count of bases not matched to a gene: 6. CDR3 DNA: TGCAGTGCTAGAGGGGGGGGTGGGGGCTCCTACGAGCAGTACTTC. It encodes CSARGGGGGSYEQYF.

There are many counts of this clonotype. The chain has TRBV12-5 and TRBJ2-6; no clear D gene. Trimming took off 0 bases at V and 0 bases at J, with 21 bases between the two ends. The CDR3 is made up of 21 amino acids. Germline CDR1 LGHNT, CDR2 FRNRAP. The DNA of the CDR3 is TGTGCTAGTGGTTTGGTATTAGGTGGCAGGCGAGTCCTCTCTGGGGCCAACGTCCTGACTTTC. Residues: CASGLVLGGRRVLSGANVLTF.

This chain joins TRBV15 and TRBJ2-5, with no clear D. This CDR3 comprises 17 residues. V lost 3 bases and J lost 11, with 28 bases in between. Germline values: CDR1 LNHNV, CDR2 YYDKDF (reference sequence). DNA of the CDR3: TGTGCCACCAGCAGCAGCCCTTCCCAGCGAGATTGGAATGAGCAGTACTTC. Translated, it gives CATSSSPSQRDWNEQYF.

The CDR3, as DNA: TGTGCCAGCAGTTTAAGGCGGGGGGCCGGTGGGAATACGCAGTATTTT. This translates into CASSLRRGAGGNTQYF. J is TRBJ2-3 and V is TRBV12-3 or TRBV12-4, with 8 bases identical to TRBD2. The CDR3 contains 16 residues. J was trimmed by 7 bases and V by 2 bases; bases with no gene match: 11.

To note about this clonotype: A much more abundant neighbour one base away suggests this may be a read error. This chain links TRBV7-9 with TRBJ2-3; either TRBD1 or TRBD2 may supply D (6 bases each). V shed 2 bases and J shed 1 base, with 13 bases lying between them. CDR3 size: 16 residues. Germline CDR1 reads SEHNR; CDR2 reads FQNEAQ (reference sequence). CDR3 nucleotides: TGTGCCAGCAGCTTAACTAGCAGGGGAGGCACAGATACGCAGTATTTT. Translated, it gives CASSLTSRGGTDTQYF.

This clonotype was seen ten or more times. The chain links TRBV12-3 or TRBV12-4 to TRBJ2-7, with D perhaps TRBD1 (6 bases). Trimming cost V 0 bases and J 2 bases, with 11 bases left between them. This CDR3 comprises 15 residues. As DNA, the CDR3 is TGTGCCAGCAGTTTAGCGTGGCAGGGGCCCTACGAGCAGTACTTC. It encodes CASSLAWQGPYEQYF.

This clonotype came up many times. The chain is built from TRBV10-3 and TRBJ2-7; 8 positions match TRBD2. Germline-derived CDR1 and CDR2 are ENHRY and SYGVKD. The CDR3 runs 14 residues. The J segment lost 5 bases and the V segment lost 6 bases, leaving 9 bases of the junction unmatched. The CDR3 reads CAISEGTSLDEQYF. Here the CDR3 DNA reads TGTGCCATCAGCGAGGGGACTAGTCTTGACGAGCAGTACTTC.

The rearrangement uses TRBV19 and TRBJ1-2; 11 positions match TRBD1. This CDR3 region has 17 residues. After removal of 8 bases from V and 3 bases from J, the junction contained 14 bases not matched to a gene. In germline, CDR1 is LNHDA, CDR2 SQIVND (reference sequence). CDR3: CASGTGQGDSYYYGYTF. The CDR3, as DNA: TGTGCCAGTGGCACGGGACAGGGGGACTCCTACTACTATGGCTACACCTTC.

On this clonotype: One end of the junction varies from germline; a read error may be responsible. This chain connects TRBV7-2 to TRBJ2-7; D is ambiguous. CDR1 and CDR2 from the germline V gene are SGHTA and FQGNSA. CDR3 size: 14 residues. DNA of the CDR3: TGTGCCAGCTGCTTAGGGCTAGTTGGGTACGAGCAGTACTTC. This sequence encodes CASCLGLVGYEQYF.

In its sample, this clonotype was seen many times. The V and J genes are TRBV20-1 and TRBJ2-6; D not certain. This CDR3 has 15 residues. V gave up 3 bases and J gave up 2 bases, with 11 bases separating them. The germline V gene has CDR1 DFQATT and CDR2 SNEGSKA (reference sequence). The CDR3, as DNA: TGCAGTGCTAGTGGTGGGTTTGCTGGGGCCAACGTCCTGACTTTC. This encodes CSASGGFAGANVLTF.

The chain uses TRBV6-1 and TRBJ1-5, with 8 positions matching TRBD1. The CDR3 spans 14 residues. Trimming cost V 7 bases and J 5 bases; bases outside gene matches: 7. CDR1 and CDR2 from the germline V gene are MNHNS and SASEGT. The chain's CDR3 is CASTGQGGDQPQHF. For the CDR3, the DNA is TGTGCCAGCACCGGACAGGGAGGCGATCAGCCCCAGCATTTT.

The chain recombines TRBV28 with TRBJ1-4; D gene uncertain. The V gene's germline CDR1 is MDHEN and CDR2 SYDVKM. V was trimmed by 8 bases and J by 8 bases, leaving 12 bases between them. The CDR3 runs 12 residues. This CDR3 reads CASRGPMEKLFF. The CDR3, as DNA: TGTGCCAGCCGAGGCCCCATGGAAAAACTGTTTTTT.

This clonotype was counted a few times. This chain joins TRBV12-5 and TRBJ1-5, with TRBD1 matching over 8 bases. V was pared by 6 bases and J by 2 bases, with 0 bases of the junction left unmatched. Per the germline V gene, CDR1 is LGHNT and CDR2 is FRNRAP. This CDR3 spans 13 amino acids. The CDR3 region is CASGGQGNQPQHF. The CDR3 nucleotides read TGTGCTAGTGGGGGACAGGGCAATCAGCCCCAGCATTTT.

This clonotype has at least ten counts. The V and J genes are TRBV29-1 and TRBJ2-5; 9 positions match TRBD1. Germline trimming cut 6 bases from V and 7 bases from J; bases unmatched to any gene: 12. CDR3 length equals 14 residues. Germline CDR1 and CDR2: SQVTM and ANQGSEA. This CDR3 is CSVRQGGDYGTQYF. In DNA form, the CDR3 reads TGCAGCGTACGACAGGGGGGGGATTACGGGACCCAGTACTTC.

This clonotype has only a few counts. The V call is TRBV12-3 or TRBV12-4, the J call TRBJ1-5; no definite D call. The CDR3 has 12 amino acids. Trimming pared 4 bases from V and 6 bases from J, leaving 7 bases between. CDR3 DNA sequence: TGTGCCAGCAGTTATAAGGGTCAGCCCCAGCATTTT. It yields the protein CASSYKGQPQHF.

V and J are TRBV13 and TRBJ2-5; D is possibly TRBD1 (7 bases). Trimming stripped 5 bases from V and 1 base from J, with 14 bases between. The CDR3 totals 15 residues. CDR1 is PRHDT and CDR2 is FYEKMQ in the germline V gene (reference sequence). The CDR3 nucleotides are TGTGCCAGCAGCCGCGGGACAGACATCCAAGAGACCCAGTACTTC. As protein: CASSRGTDIQETQYF. Together with reference TRBV13 and TRBJ2-5, the CDR3 gives the full variable domain: AAGVIQSPRHLIKEKRETATLKCYPIPRHDTVYWYQQGPGQDPQFLISFYEKMQSDKGSIPDRFSAQQFSDYHSELNMSSLELGDSALYFCASSRGTDIQETQYFGPGTRLLVL.

This clonotype was detected a few times. The chain combines TRBV12-3 or TRBV12-4 with TRBJ2-1, with unresolved D. V was clipped by 6 bases and J by 8 bases, with 8 bases between them. The CDR3 runs 11 residues. The CDR3 reads CASSPTYEQFF. The DNA of the CDR3 is TGTGCCAGCAGCCCCACCTATGAGCAGTTCTTC.

This clonotype was seen many times. The chain combines TRBV20-1 with TRBJ2-7; the match to TRBD2 covers 14 bases. Germline lookup yields CDR1 DFQATT and CDR2 SNEGSKA (reference sequence). V shed 5 bases and J 7 bases; nucleotides not matched to a gene: 7. The CDR3 consists of 14 residues. The CDR3 nucleotides read TGCAGTGCTGGGACTAGCGGGAGACTAGGAGAGCAGTACTTC. Translation: CSAGTSGRLGEQYF.

The V and J genes are TRBV21-1 and TRBJ1-4; the table's D gene call, TRBD1, was not cross checked with the DNA. TRBV21-1 is a known pseudogene. The CDR3 extends over 19 amino acids. CDR3: CASSKQPLGQDTTNEKLFF. The CDR3, as DNA: TGTGCCAGCAGCAAACAACCCCTCGGACAGGATACAACTAATGAAAAACTGTTTTTT.

At least ten counts were recorded for this clonotype. The rearrangement uses TRBV3-1 and TRBJ2-3; D is unresolved. Germline V gives CDR1 LGHDT, CDR2 YNNKEL (reference sequence). The CDR3 loop spans 15 amino acids. Between the trimmed V and J ends, which lost 1 base and 2 bases, there was a span of 10 bases. In DNA form, the CDR3 reads TGTGCCAGCAGCCAAGGTATGGAAGCCACAGATACGCAGTATTTT. This encodes CASSQGMEATDTQYF.

The genes are TRBV9 and TRBJ2-1, with D unresolved. CDR1 is SGDLS, CDR2 YYNGEE, per germline. Trimming removed 0 bases at V and 3 bases at J, with 7 bases between. The CDR3 covers 14 residues. The CDR3 nucleotides are TGTGCCAGCAGCGTAGAGGCTAGCTACAATGAGCAGTTCTTC. It is translated as CASSVEASYNEQFF.

CDR3 region: CASSPDRLPSSGANVLTF. CDR3 coding DNA: TGTGCCAGCAGCCCCGACAGACTTCCTAGCTCTGGGGCCAACGTCCTGACTTTC. The rearrangement links TRBV9 to TRBJ2-6, with a weak D call TRBD1 (5 bases). The CDR3 runs to 18 residues. Germline V lookup: CDR1 SGDLS, CDR2 YYNGEE. Trimming shortened V by 4 bases and J by 0 bases, and 17 bases separated the two germline ends.

This chain joins TRBV20-1 and TRBJ2-3; 9 bases agree with TRBD2. Germline V CDR1 and CDR2: DFQATT, SNEGSKA (reference sequence). J lost 3 bases, V lost 0 bases, and 4 bases had no gene match. This CDR3 comprises 15 residues. CDR3 region: CSARDATSGTDTQYF. In nucleotides, the CDR3 is TGCAGTGCTAGAGATGCCACTAGCGGGACAGATACGCAGTATTTT.

This clonotype was seen repeatedly, ten times or more. V usage is TRBV7-9 and J usage is TRBJ2-1; 14 bases agree with TRBD2. This CDR3 is built from 14 residues. The germline V gene has CDR1 SEHNR and CDR2 FQNEAQ (reference sequence). V shed 5 bases, J shed 11 bases, and the junction held 5 bases outside the gene matches. For the CDR3, the DNA is TGTGCCAGCAGCGTCGGACTAGCGGGGGGTAAGCAGTTCTTC. Its translation is CASSVGLAGGKQFF.

This chain joins TRBV30 and TRBJ1-2; D gene unclear. CDR3 length: 13 residues. V was cut by 2 bases and J by 1 base, with 8 bases left in between. Germline CDR1 is GTSNPN and CDR2 is SVGIG (reference sequence). CDR3 sequence reads: CAWSLGINYGYTF. CDR3 in DNA: TGTGCCTGGAGTTTGGGGATTAACTATGGCTACACCTTC.